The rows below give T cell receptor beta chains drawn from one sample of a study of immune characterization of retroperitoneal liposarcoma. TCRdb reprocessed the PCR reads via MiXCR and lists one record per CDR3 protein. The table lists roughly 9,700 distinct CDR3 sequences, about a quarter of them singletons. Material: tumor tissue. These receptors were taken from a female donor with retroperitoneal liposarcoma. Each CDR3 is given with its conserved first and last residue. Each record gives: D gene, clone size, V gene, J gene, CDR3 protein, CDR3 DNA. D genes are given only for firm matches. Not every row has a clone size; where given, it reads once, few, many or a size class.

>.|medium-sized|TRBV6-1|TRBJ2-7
CASSEEYGTYEQYF
TGTGCCAGCAGTGAAGAGTACGGAACCTACGAGCAGTACTTC
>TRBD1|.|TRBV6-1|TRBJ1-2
CASSPSDGTGICGYTF
TGTGCCAGCAGTCCGTCCGACGGGACAGGGATTTGTGGCTACACCTTC
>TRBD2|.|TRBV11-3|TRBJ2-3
CASSLLSSGTSTDTQYF
TGTGCCAGCAGCTTACTATCTAGCGGGACTAGCACAGATACGCAGTATTTT
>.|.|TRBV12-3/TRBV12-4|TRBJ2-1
CASSLTATYEQFF
TGTGCCAGCAGTTTAACAGCCACCTACGAGCAGTTCTTC
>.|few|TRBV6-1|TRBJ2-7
CASSEPDGTYEQYF
TGTGCCAGCAGTGAACCAGACGGGACCTACGAGCAGTACTTC
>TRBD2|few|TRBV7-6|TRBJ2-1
CASSSPRLAGQGTQFF
TGTGCCAGCAGCTCTCCTCGACTAGCGGGGCAGGGGACCCAGTTCTTC
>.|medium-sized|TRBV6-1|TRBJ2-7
CASSGQGSGEDEQYF
TGTGCCAGCTCGGGGCAAGGGTCAGGGGAGGACGAGCAGTACTTC
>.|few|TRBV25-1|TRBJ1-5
CASSGQPNSNQPQHF
TGTGCCAGCAGCGGACAGCCGAATAGCAATCAGCCCCAGCATTTT
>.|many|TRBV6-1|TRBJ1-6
CASSEAKGHNSPLHF
TGTGCCAGCAGTGAAGCCAAGGGACATAATTCACCCCTCCACTTT
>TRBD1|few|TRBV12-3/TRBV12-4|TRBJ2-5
CASSLLRGQETQYF
TGTGCCAGCAGCCTACTGAGGGGGCAGGAGACCCAGTACTTC
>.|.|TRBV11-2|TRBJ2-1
CVSSLTTETQFF
TGTGTCAGCAGCCTTACGACGGAGACCCAGTTCTTC
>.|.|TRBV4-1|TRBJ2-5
CASSQVNSGVETQYF
TGCGCCAGCAGCCAAGTTAATTCGGGGGTGGAGACCCAGTACTTC
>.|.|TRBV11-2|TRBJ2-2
CASSLDRGGTGELFF
TGTGCCAGCAGCTTAGACAGGGGAGGGACCGGGGAGCTGTTTTTT
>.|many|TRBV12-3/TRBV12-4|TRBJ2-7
CASSRQEVAYEQYF
TGTGCCAGCAGTAGACAGGAGGTAGCGTACGAGCAGTACTTC
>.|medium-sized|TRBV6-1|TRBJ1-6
CASNDYNSPLHF
TGTGCCAGCAACGACTATAATTCACCCCTCCACTTT
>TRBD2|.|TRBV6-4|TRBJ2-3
CASSDSAGGPDTQYF
TGTGCCAGCAGTGACTCAGCGGGGGGGCCAGATACGCAGTATTTT
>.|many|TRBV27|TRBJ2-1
CASSLTANSYEQFF
TGTGCCAGCAGTTTGACGGCCAACTCCTACGAGCAGTTCTTC
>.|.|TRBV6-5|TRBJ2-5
CASSYTSPGPYEQYF
TGTGCCAGCAGTTACACGTCCCCGGGACCCTATGAGCAGTACTTC
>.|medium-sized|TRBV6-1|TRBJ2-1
CASSVGEFSYEQFF
TGTGCCAGCAGTGTAGGGGAGTTCTCCTACGAGCAGTTCTTC
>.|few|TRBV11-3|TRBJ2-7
CASRDRYNEQYF
TGTGCCAGCAGGGACCGTTACAATGAGCAGTACTTC
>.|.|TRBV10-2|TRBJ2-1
CASTGQRSNEQFF
TGCGCCAGCACAGGACAAAGATCCAATGAGCAGTTCTTC
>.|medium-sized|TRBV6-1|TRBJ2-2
CASSVGVGGNTGELFF
TGTGCCAGCAGTGTGGGGGTGGGGGGGAACACCGGGGAGCTGTTTTTT
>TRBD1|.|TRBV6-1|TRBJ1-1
CASKPTGMNTEAFF
TGTGCCAGCAAACCGACAGGGATGAACACTGAAGCTTTCTTT
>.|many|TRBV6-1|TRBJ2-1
CASSSGNQAFSIQFF
TGTGCCAGCAGTTCGGGGAACCAGGCTTTTAGCATTCAGTTCTTC
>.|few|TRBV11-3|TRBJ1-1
CASSYQTGALGGAFF
TGTGCCAGCAGTTACCAGACAGGCGCTCTCGGCGGAGCTTTCTTT
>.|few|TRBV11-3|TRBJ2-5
CASSLFRGYNEQYF
TGTGCCAGCAGCTTGTTCAGGGGCTACAATGAGCAGTACTTC
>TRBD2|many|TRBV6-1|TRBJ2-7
CASTNAGVQYF
TGTGCCAGCACCAACGCGGGGGTGCAGTACTTC
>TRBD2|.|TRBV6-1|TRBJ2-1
CASSAVGTSGRPSSYNEQFF
TGTGCCAGCAGCGCAGTCGGGACTAGCGGGAGGCCGAGCTCCTACAATGAGCAGTTCTTC
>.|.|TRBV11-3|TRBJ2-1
CASSSTDGANEQFF
TGTGCCAGCAGCTCTACGGACGGAGCCAATGAGCAGTTCTTC
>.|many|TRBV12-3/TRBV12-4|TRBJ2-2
CASSGAILHTGELFF
TGTGCCAGCAGTGGGGCCATCCTACACACCGGGGAGCTGTTTTTT
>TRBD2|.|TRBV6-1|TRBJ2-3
CASKRGLSGGTDTQYF
TGTGCCAGCAAACGGGGACTTAGCGGGGGTACAGATACGCAGTATTTT
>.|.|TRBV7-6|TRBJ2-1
CASSLSGTGLYEQFF
TGTGCCAGCAGCTTGTCCGGGACGGGACTTTACGAGCAGTTCTTC
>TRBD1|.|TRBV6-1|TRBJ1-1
CASSEHSDRVNTEAFF
TGTGCCAGCAGTGAGCATTCTGACAGGGTGAACACTGAAGCTTTCTTT
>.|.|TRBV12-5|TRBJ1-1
CASGLVRARLGDTEAFF
TGTGCTAGTGGTTTGGTAAGGGCCAGGCTCGGGGACACTGAAGCTTTCTTT
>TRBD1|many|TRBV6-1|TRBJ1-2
CASSPQGAHFGYTF
TGTGCCAGCAGTCCACAGGGGGCGCATTTTGGCTACACCTTC
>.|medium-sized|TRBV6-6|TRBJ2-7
CASSYSPARDYEQYF
TGTGCCAGCAGTTACTCGCCAGCCCGAGATTACGAGCAGTACTTC
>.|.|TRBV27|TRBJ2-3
CASSSFTDTQYF
TGTGCCAGCAGTTCCTTTACAGATACGCAGTATTTT
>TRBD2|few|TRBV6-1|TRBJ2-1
CASSETRDLAGDF
TGTGCCAGCAGTGAAACCCGGGACCTAGCGGGAGACTTC
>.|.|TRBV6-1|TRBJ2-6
CASSESRASGANVLTF
TGTGCCAGCAGTGAATCAAGGGCCTCTGGGGCCAACGTCCTGACTTTC
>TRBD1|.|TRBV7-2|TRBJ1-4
CASSPQGGEKLFF
TGTGCCAGCAGCCCCCAGGGGGGTGAAAAACTGTTTTTT
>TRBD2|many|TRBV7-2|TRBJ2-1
CASSSGTSGRLNEQFF
TGTGCCAGCAGCTCTGGGACTAGCGGGAGACTCAATGAGCAGTTCTTC
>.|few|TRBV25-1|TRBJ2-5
CASSEPGAETQYF
TGTGCCAGCAGTGAACCCGGGGCGGAGACCCAGTACTTC
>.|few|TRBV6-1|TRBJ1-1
CASSLGAVAFF
TGTGCCAGCAGTTTGGGGGCGGTAGCTTTCTTT
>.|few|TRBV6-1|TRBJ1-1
CASRETKGGGVTEAFF
TGTGCCAGCAGAGAAACAAAAGGAGGGGGAGTCACTGAAGCTTTCTTT
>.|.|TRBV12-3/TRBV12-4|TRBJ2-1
CASSWEFKAGPDNEQFF
TGTGCCAGCAGTTGGGAATTTAAAGCGGGTCCTGATAATGAGCAGTTCTTC
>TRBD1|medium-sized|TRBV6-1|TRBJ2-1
CATADRGHEQFF
TGTGCCACCGCGGACAGGGGGCATGAGCAGTTCTTC
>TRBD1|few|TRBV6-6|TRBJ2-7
CASSYGTGVSNEQYF
TGTGCCAGCAGTTACGGGACAGGGGTCTCCAATGAGCAGTACTTC
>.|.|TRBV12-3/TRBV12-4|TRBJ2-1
CASTWVSGEYEQFF
TGTGCCAGCACGTGGGTTTCGGGGGAGTATGAGCAGTTCTTC
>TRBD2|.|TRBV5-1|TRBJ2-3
CASSSGTRGDTQYF
TGCGCCAGCAGCTCGGGGACTAGGGGGGATACGCAGTATTTT
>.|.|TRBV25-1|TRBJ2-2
CASSFRGTGELFF
TGTGCCAGCAGTTTCAGGGGCACCGGGGAGCTGTTTTTT
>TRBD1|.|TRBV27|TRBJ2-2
CASRTGDTGELFF
TGTGCCAGCAGGACAGGGGACACCGGGGAGCTGTTTTTT
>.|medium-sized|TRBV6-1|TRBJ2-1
CASRFTTGDGNEQFF
TGTGCCAGCCGATTCACTACGGGAGATGGCAATGAGCAGTTCTTC
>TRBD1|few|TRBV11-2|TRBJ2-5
CASTKQGLGETQYF
TGTGCCAGCACCAAACAGGGGCTTGGAGAGACCCAGTACTTC
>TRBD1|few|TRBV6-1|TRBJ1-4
CASSEETGGGNEKLFF
TGTGCCAGCAGTGAGGAGACAGGGGGCGGTAATGAAAAACTGTTTTTT
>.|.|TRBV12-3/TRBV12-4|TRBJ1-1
CASLGQPGTEAFF
TGTGCCAGCTTGGGACAACCTGGGACTGAAGCTTTCTTT
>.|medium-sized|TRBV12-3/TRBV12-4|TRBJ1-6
CASSPGEESPLHF
TGTGCCAGCAGTCCTGGAGAGGAATCACCCCTCCACTTT
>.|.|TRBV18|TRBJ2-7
CASSPSQGPYEQYF
TGTGCCAGCTCACCCTCGCAGGGGCCCTACGAGCAGTACTTC
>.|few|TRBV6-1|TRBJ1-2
CASSPPQRSGYGYTF
TGTGCCAGCAGCCCCCCCCAGCGATCCGGCTATGGCTACACCTTC
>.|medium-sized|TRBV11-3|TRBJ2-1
CASSITRNEQFF
TGTGCCAGCAGCATTACTAGGAATGAGCAGTTCTTC
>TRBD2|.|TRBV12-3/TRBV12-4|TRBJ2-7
CASSVAGVGDEQYF
TGTGCCAGCAGTGTAGCGGGAGTAGGCGATGAGCAGTACTTC